This T cell receptor (beta chain) was identified during a study of blood T cell repertoires in COVID-19. Study overall: Sources were T cells, B-cell-depleted T cells, or PBMCs; the material itself was cDNA or gDNA.

In Seattle, patients joined the study during active infection and were tracked longitudinally. Germline trimming cut 5 bases from V and 4 bases from J; bases unmatched to any gene: 11. The length of the CDR3 is 15 residues. Looked up from germline, CDR1 is SEHNR and CDR2 is FQNEAQ (reference sequence). Repertoires were generated with immunoSEQ multiplex PCR, while TCRdb's copy carries only in-frame clones and drops some. Among more than 300,000 clones listed, around 87% were seen once. The source material was peripheral blood. The TCR was taken from a woman in her 30s with COVID-19, enrolled during active disease. V and J are TRBV7-9 and TRBJ2-7; TRBD2 matches at 7 bases. CDR3 loop: CASSRPVGEGYEQYF. CDR3 DNA sequence: TGTGCCAGCAGCCGTCCTGTGGGGGAGGGGTACGAGCAGTACTTC.